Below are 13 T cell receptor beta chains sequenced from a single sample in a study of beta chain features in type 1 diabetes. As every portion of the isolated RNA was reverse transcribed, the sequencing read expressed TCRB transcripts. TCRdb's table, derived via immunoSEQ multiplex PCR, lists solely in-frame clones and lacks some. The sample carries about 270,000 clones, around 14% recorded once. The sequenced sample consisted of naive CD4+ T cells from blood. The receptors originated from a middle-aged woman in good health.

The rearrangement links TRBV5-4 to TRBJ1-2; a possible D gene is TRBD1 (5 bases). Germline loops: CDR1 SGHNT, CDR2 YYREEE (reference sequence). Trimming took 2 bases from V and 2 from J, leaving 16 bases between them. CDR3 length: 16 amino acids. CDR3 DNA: TGTGCCAGCAGCTTTGAGGGGAGGAGGGGCAACTATGGCTACACCTTC. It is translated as CASSFEGRRGNYGYTF. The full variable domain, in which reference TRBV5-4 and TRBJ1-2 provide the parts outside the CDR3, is ETGVTQSPTHLIKTRGQQVTLRCSSQSGHNTVSWYQQALGQGPQFIFQYYREEENGRGNFPPRFSGLQFPNYSSELNVNALELDDSALYLCASSFEGRRGNYGYTFGSGTRLTVV.

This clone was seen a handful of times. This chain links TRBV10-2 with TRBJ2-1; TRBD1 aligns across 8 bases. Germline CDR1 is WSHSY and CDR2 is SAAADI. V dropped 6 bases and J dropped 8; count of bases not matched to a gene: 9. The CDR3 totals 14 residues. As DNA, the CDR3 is TGCGCCAGCAGCGACAGGGGAAGGTTCGATGAGCAGTTCTTC. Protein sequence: CASSDRGRFDEQFF.

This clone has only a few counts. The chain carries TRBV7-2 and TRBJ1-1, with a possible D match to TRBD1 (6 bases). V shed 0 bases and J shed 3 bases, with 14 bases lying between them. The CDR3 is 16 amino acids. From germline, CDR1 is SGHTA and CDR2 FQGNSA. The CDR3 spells CASSLAYRVGDTEAFF. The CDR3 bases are TGTGCCAGCAGCTTAGCCTACAGGGTAGGGGACACTGAAGCTTTCTTT.

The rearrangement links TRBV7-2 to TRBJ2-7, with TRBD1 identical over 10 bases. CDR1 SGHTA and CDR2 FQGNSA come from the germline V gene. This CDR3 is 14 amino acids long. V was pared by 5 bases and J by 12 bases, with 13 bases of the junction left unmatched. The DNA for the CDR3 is TGTGCCAGCAGCCCACGGGACAGGGGATTTATAGGGTACTTC. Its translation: CASSPRDRGFIGYF.

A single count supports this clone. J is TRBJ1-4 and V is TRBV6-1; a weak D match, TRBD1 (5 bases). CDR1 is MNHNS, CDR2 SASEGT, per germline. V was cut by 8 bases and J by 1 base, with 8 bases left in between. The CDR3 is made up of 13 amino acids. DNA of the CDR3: TGTGCCAGCCTCAGGGAAACTAATGAAAAACTGTTTTTT. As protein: CASLRETNEKLFF.

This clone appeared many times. Here the CDR3 reads CASSLGQGASQPQHF. The CDR3 nucleotides read TGTGCCAGCAGCTTGGGACAGGGGGCCAGTCAGCCCCAGCATTTT. The chain couples TRBV13 to TRBJ1-5, with TRBD1 identical over 12 bases. From germline, CDR1 is PRHDT and CDR2 FYEKMQ (reference sequence). Trimming cost V 3 bases and J 6 bases; bases outside gene matches: 3. CDR3 length: 15 amino acids.

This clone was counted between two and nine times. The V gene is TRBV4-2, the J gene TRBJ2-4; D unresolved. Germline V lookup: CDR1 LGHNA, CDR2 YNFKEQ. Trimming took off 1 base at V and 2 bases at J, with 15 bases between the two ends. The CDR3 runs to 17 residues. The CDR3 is CASSQAVGSDSKNIQYF. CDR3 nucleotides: TGTGCCAGCAGCCAAGCCGTCGGCAGCGACTCCAAAAACATTCAGTACTTC.

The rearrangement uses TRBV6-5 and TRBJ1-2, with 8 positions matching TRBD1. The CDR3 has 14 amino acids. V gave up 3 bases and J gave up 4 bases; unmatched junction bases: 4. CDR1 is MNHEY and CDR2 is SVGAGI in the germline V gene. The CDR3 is CASSYSGQVYGYTF. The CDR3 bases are TGTGCCAGCAGTTATTCGGGACAGGTCTATGGCTACACCTTC.

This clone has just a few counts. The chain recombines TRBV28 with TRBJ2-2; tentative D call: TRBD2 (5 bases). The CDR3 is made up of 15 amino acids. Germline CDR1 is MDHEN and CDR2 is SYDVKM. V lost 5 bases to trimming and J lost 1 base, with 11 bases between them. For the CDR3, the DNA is TGTGCCAGCAGTCTCTCGACTATGAACACCGGGGAGCTGTTTTTT. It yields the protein CASSLSTMNTGELFF.

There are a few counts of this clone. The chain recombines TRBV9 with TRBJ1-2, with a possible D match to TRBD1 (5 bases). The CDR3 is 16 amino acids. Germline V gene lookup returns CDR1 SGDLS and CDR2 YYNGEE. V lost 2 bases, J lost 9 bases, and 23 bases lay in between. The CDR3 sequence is CASSVGQGAHQGSYTF. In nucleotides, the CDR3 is TGTGCCAGCAGCGTCGGCCAGGGCGCCCATCAGGGAAGCTACACCTTC. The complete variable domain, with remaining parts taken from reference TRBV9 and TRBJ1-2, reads DSGVTQTPKHLITATGQRVTLRCSPRSGDLSVYWYQQSLDQGLQFLIQYYNGEERAKGNILERFSAQQFPDLHSELNLSSLELGDSALYFCASSVGQGAHQGSYTFGSGTRLTVV.

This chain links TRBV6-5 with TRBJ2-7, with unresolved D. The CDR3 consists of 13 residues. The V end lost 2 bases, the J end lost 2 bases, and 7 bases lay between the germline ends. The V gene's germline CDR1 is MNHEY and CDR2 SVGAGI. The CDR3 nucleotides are TGTGCCAGCAGTTACCCAGGAACCTACGAGCAGTACTTC. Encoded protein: CASSYPGTYEQYF.

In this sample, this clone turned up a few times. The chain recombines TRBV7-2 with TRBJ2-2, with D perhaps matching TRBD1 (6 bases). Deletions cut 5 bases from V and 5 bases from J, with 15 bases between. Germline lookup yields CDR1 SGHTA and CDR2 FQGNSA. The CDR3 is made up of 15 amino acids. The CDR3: CASSRLGGPTGELFF. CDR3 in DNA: TGTGCCAGCAGCCGATTAGGGGGACCTACCGGGGAGCTGTTTTTT.

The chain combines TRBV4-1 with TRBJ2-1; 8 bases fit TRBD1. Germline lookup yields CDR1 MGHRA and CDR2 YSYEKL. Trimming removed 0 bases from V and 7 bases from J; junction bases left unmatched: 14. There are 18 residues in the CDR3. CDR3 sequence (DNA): TGCGCCAGCAGCCAAGATCCGCAGGGGGCCAATGTTTGGAATGAGCAGTTCTTC. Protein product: CASSQDPQGANVWNEQFF.